This TCR beta chain emerged from a study of blood T cell repertoires in COVID-19. Whole-study context: Material from acute and convalescent COVID-19 was sourced from the United States, Italy and Spain. T cells, B-cell-depleted T cells, or PBMCs provided the cDNA or gDNA that served as material.

Seattle cases were enrolled at active infection and followed longitudinally. This clone came up once. Original handling: Nucleated cell number was recorded as an estimate derived from reference gene primer amplification. Assay: immunoSEQ multiplex PCR; the TCRdb copy retains only in-frame clones and omits some. From that table come the V and J calls and clone size; the DNA was used to work out D and trimming. The repertoire includes roughly 160,000 clones, around 87% of them detected once, and over 9% sits in the top ten. The CDR3 length is 13 residues. CDR1 and CDR2 (germline): SGHTA, FQGTGA. The V and J ends lost 5 bases and 8 bases respectively, with 13 bases between them.

The clonotype was recovered from a woman aged 70 to 79 with COVID-19, enrolled during active disease. J is TRBJ2-1 and V is TRBV7-3; unclear D gene. The sequencing input was peripheral blood. CDR3 sequence: CASSPLGGHEQFF. The CDR3 DNA is TGTGCCAGCAGCCCCTTGGGTGGGCATGAGCAGTTCTTC.